The 2 T cell receptor beta chains listed next were all sequenced from one sample in a study of blood T cell repertoires in COVID-19. Some clones are missing from TCRdb's copy, which holds only in-frame ones; the method was immunoSEQ multiplex PCR. This table holds about 240,000 clones, roughly 89% found once. The specimen was PBMCs or T cells enriched from blood (not recorded which). The origin of the receptors is a woman aged 30 to 39 who had recovered from COVID-19.

The chain joins TRBV11-2 to TRBJ1-4; TRBD1 might be the D (6 bases). The CDR3 spans 16 residues. Germline assignment: CDR1 SGHAT and CDR2 FQNNGV. V was clipped by 6 bases and J by 8 bases, with 22 bases between them. The CDR3 coding sequence is TGTGCCAGCAGTCCGACCGGGACACGGACAAGAGAAAAACTGTTTTTT. Its protein is CASSPTGTRTREKLFF.

The V gene is TRBV12-5, the J gene TRBJ2-3; a possible D gene is TRBD1 (5 bases). There are 14 residues in the CDR3. Per the germline V gene, CDR1 is LGHNT and CDR2 is FRNRAP. With 6 bases removed from V and 0 bases from J, the gap between germline ends came to 10 bases. In DNA form, the CDR3 reads TGTGCTAGTGGGGACGACAGTAGCACAGATACGCAGTATTTT. Protein sequence: CASGDDSSTDTQYF. Based on the CDR3 plus reference TRBV12-5 and TRBJ2-3, the full variable domain is DARVTQTPRHKVTEMGQEVTMRCQPILGHNTVFWYRQTMMQGLELLAYFRNRAPLDDSGMPKDRFSAEMPDATLATLKIQPSEPRDSAVYFCASGDDSSTDTQYFGPGTRLTVL.